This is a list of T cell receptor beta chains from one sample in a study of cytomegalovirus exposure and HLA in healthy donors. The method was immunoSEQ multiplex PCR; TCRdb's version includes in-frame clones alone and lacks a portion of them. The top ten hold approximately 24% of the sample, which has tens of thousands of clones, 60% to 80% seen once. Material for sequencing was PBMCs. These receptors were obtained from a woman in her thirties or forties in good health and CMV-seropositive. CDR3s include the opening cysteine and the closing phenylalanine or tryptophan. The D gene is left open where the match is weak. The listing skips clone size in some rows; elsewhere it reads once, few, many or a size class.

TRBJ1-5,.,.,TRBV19,TGTGCCAGTAGTGCACCGGACAACCGCGCCTATCAGCCCCAGCATTTT,CASSAPDNRAYQPQHF
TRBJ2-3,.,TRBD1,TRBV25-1,TGTGCCAGCAGTGAACCGGGGGACAGGCGGGGAGATACGCAGTATTTT,CASSEPGDRRGDTQYF
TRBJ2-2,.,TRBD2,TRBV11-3,TGTGCCAGCAGCTTAACCGGGGGGAGTACCGGGGAGCTGTTTTTT,CASSLTGGSTGELFF
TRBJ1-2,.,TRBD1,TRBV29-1,TGCAGCGTTGTTAAAGGGACAGGTAACTATGGCTACACCTTC,CSVVKGTGNYGYTF
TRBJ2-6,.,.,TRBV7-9,TGTGCCAGCAGTCCAGGACGGGACTCTGGGGCCAACGTCCTGACTTTC,CASSPGRDSGANVLTF
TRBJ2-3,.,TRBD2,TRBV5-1,TGCGCCAGCAGCTTGGCCCTCGGGGGGGATACGCAGTATTTT,CASSLALGGDTQYF
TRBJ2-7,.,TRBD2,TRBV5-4,TGTGCCAGCAGCCCCCCGGGGTTGAGCGGGAGGTACGAGCAGTACTTC,CASSPPGLSGRYEQYF
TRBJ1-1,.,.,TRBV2,TGTGCCAGCGGGGGTGGCGGCGGGGGCACTGAAGCTTTCTTT,CASGGGGGGTEAFF
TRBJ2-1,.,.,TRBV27,TGTGCCAGCAGTTTAACAGGGTCTTGGTACAATGAGCAGTTCTTC,CASSLTGSWYNEQFF
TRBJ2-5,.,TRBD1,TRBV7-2,TGTGCCAGCAGCACCAACAGGGGTAAAGAGACCCAGTACTTC,CASSTNRGKETQYF
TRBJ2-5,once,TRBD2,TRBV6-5,TGTGCCAGCAGTTACCTCGGGACTAGCGGGCCCGGGGCCCAGTACTTC,CASSYLGTSGPGAQYF
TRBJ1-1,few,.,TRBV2,TGTGCCAGCAGTGAACTTGAGGACACTGAAGCTTTCTTT,CASSELEDTEAFF
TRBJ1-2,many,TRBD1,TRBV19,TGTGCCACCGGGGACAGCTATGGCTACACCTTC,CATGDSYGYTF
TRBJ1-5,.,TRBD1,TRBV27,TGTGCCAGCAGAGGACAGGGGAGTGGTCAGCCCCAGCATTTT,CASRGQGSGQPQHF
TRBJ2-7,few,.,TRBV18,TGTGCCAGCTCACCAGGCTACAGCCCCTACGAGCAGTACTTC,CASSPGYSPYEQYF
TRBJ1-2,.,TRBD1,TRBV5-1,TGCGCCAGCAGCTTGGGCGACAGGGGGTCTGGCTATGGCTACACCTTC,CASSLGDRGSGYGYTF
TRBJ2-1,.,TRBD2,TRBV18,TGTGCCAGCTCTCCTGGACCGCGGGGGGGCCTGGTTGAGCAGTTCTTC,CASSPGPRGGLVEQFF
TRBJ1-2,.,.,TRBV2,TGTGCCAGCAGTAACTTGTATGGCTACACCTTC,CASSNLYGYTF
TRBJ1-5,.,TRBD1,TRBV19,TGTGCCAGTAGTATGGGGGGACAGGGGCTAAATCAGCCCCAGCATTTT,CASSMGGQGLNQPQHF
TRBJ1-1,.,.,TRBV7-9,TGTGCCAGCAGCCTACAAGGGGGGGTCTCTGGCACTGAAGCTTTCTTT,CASSLQGGVSGTEAFF
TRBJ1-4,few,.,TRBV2,TGTGCCAGCAGAAGACAGAGTAATGAAAAACTGTTTTTT,CASRRQSNEKLFF
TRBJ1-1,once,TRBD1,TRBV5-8,TGTGCCAGCAGCTTGGAGCCAGGGGGCTGGGGCACTGAAGCTTTCTTT,CASSLEPGGWGTEAFF
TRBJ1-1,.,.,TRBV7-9,TGTGCCAGCAGCAGACACAGGCTCGGGTTAGGGGAAGCTTTCTTT,CASSRHRLGLGEAFF
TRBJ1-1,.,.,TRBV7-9,TGTTCCAGCAGCCCTAAGCAAAACCTGAACACTGAAGCTTTCTTT,CSSSPKQNLNTEAFF
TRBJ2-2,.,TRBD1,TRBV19,TGTGCCAGTAGTCCAGGACAGGGGGCAGGGGACACCGGGGAGCTGTTTTTT,CASSPGQGAGDTGELFF
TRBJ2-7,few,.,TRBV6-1,TGTGCCAGCAGCACGGACTTCTCCTACGAGCAGTACTTC,CASSTDFSYEQYF
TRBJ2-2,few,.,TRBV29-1,TGCAGCGTTATCCGGTCTTCCACCGGGGAGCTGTTTTTT,CSVIRSSTGELFF
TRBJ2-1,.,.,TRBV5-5,TGTGCCAGCAGGGCTCTCGTGAATGAGCAGTTCTTC,CASRALVNEQFF
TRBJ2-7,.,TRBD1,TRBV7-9,TGTTCCAGCAGTTATGGACAGGGGGCCCCGTACGAGCAGTACTTC,CSSSYGQGAPYEQYF
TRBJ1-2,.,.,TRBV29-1,TGCAGCGTTGGGTTCAGGTTACGCTATGGCTACACCTTC,CSVGFRLRYGYTF
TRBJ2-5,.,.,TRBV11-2,TGTGCCAGCACTCCAACGGGGGGCTCCTCGGAGACCCAGTACTTC,CASTPTGGSSETQYF
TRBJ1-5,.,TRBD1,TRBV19,TGTGCCAGTAGTATAGGGGGGACAGGCGGGGGGCCCCAGCATTTT,CASSIGGTGGGPQHF
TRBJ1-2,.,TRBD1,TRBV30,TGTGCCTGGAGCTCAAAGGGGGCTGATGGCTACACCTTC,CAWSSKGADGYTF
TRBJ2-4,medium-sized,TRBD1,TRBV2,TGTGCCAGCAGCACCGGGACAGTCAAAAACATTCAGTACTTC,CASSTGTVKNIQYF
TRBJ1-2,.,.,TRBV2,TGTGCCAGCAGTGATCAACAGCCAAACTATGGCTACACCTTC,CASSDQQPNYGYTF
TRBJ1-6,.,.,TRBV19,TGTGCCAGTACCCAAGGGGCAGGGGTTTCACCCCTCCACTTT,CASTQGAGVSPLHF
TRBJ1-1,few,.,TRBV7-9,TGTGCCAGCAGCTTAGATTCTGGAGGTGAAGCTTTCTTT,CASSLDSGGEAFF
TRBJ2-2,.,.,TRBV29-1,TGCAGCGGCCGAAGGGGCGCGGACGGGGAGCTGTTTTTT,CSGRRGADGELFF
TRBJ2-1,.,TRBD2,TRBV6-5,TGTGCCAGCAGTTACCTAGCGGGGGGGCTCTATGAGCAGTTCTTC,CASSYLAGGLYEQFF
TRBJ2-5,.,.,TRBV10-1,TGCGCCAGCAGTGAGTCAGTGGGGAGCGGGACCCAGTACTTC,CASSESVGSGTQYF
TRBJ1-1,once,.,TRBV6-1,TGTGCCAGCAGTGGTTATACACGGAACACTGAAGCTTTCTTT,CASSGYTRNTEAFF
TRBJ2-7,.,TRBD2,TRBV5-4,TGTGCCAGCAGCCCTGGGGGAGGGACCGGGTCAACGAGGGAGCAGTACTTC,CASSPGGGTGSTREQYF
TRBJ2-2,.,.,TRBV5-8,TGTGCCAGCAGCTTGGAAAAAGGGGCCGGCACCGGGGAGCTGTTTTTT,CASSLEKGAGTGELFF
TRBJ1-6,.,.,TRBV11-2,TGTGCCAGCAGCTTAGATCCCCCACTCCAAGCGGGCTCCTATAATTCACCCCTCCACTTT,CASSLDPPLQAGSYNSPLHF
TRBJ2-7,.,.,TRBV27,TGTGCCAGCAGTCAAATTTTGGACAGTTTCTACGAGCAGTACTTC,CASSQILDSFYEQYF
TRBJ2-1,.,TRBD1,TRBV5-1,TGCGCCAGCAGCCCCACCGGGACAGGGTATATGAACAATGAGCAGTTCTTC,CASSPTGTGYMNNEQFF
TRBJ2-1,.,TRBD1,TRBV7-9,TGTGCCAGCAGCTTAGGGGACAGGGAGTTCTTC,CASSLGDREFF
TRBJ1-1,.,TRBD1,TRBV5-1,TGCGCCAGCAGGACAGGGACGTCCAACACTGAAGCTTTCTTT,CASRTGTSNTEAFF
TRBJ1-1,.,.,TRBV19,TGTGCCAGTAGGTACCTCCCGCGAGAAACTGAAGCTTTCTTT,CASRYLPRETEAFF
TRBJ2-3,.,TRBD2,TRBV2,TGTGCCAGCAGTGTCGGACTAGGACCTAGCACAGATACGCAGTATTTT,CASSVGLGPSTDTQYF
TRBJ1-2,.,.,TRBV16,TGTGCCAGCAGTCAACTCTATGGCTACACCTTC,CASSQLYGYTF